The clone carrying this TCR beta chain was counted at least ten times. The split of CD4+ cells yielded CD45RA+ naive and CD45RA-negative memory subsets. It was across several immunoSEQ plates that each subset's genomic DNA was evenly split. When replicate PCRs were run on sorted subsets, they used about 200 ng DNA, about 30,000 T cell genomes. Repertoires were generated with immunoSEQ multiplex PCR, while TCRdb's copy carries only in-frame clones and drops some. The sample has 600,000 to 750,000 clones; roughly two thirds are singletons. Trimming left V 6 bases short and J 4 bases short, with 19 bases between. Germline V lookup: CDR1 MRHNA, CDR2 SNTAGT. The CDR3 has 15 amino acids. This specimen comes from a study of shared clonotypes between healthy human individuals.

The sequenced material came from memory CD4+ T cells sorted from blood. Subset here: CD45RA-negative fraction. This TCR came from a woman in her 30s in good health. The gene calls are TRBV6-4 and TRBJ2-7, with D possibly matching TRBD2 (6 bases). The CDR3 here is CASRIPGLLRYEQYF. Written as DNA, the CDR3 is TGTGCCAGCAGAATACCGGGACTGCTCAGATACGAGCAGTACTTC.